This T cell receptor (beta chain) was recovered during a study of T cell responses to AZD1222 COVID-19 vaccine. Here immunoSEQ multiplex PCR was the method, and the copy in TCRdb shows in-frame clones only, minus some. The data hold 150,000 or so clones, with more than 85% observed a single time. CDR3 length: 13 residues. Trimming took off 5 bases at V and 4 bases at J, with 12 bases between the two ends. This clone has just a few counts. The antigen is unknown. Study-level results: At study baseline, merely several AZD1222 recipients were seropositive. Donor demographics were predominantly white British with a female majority; clonal diversity may be underestimated.

V usage is TRBV12-3 or TRBV12-4 and J usage is TRBJ2-7; no clear D gene. This specimen was peripheral blood, taken on day 0 of AZD1222 vaccination. This TCR derives from an adult in good health. The CDR3, as DNA: TGTGCCAGCAGTCTTCACACAGTATACGAGCAGTACTTC. Translation: CASSLHTVYEQYF.